The 10 T cell receptor beta chains listed next were all sequenced from one sample in a study of identical twins. TCRdb ran MiXCR on the 5' RACE reads and lists one entry per CDR3 protein. Of some 500,000 distinct CDR3 sequences detected, 7.5% to 10% appear once; the ten largest clones hold approximately 3.2%. This sample was also put to use in a study of yellow fever vaccine responses in identical twins.

The specimen was PBMCs. All receptors derive from a young woman in good health.

This clonotype has a handful of counts. V usage is TRBV29-1 and J usage is TRBJ2-2; perhaps TRBD1 as D (7 bases). With 3 bases removed from V and 6 bases from J, the gap between germline ends came to 11 bases. CDR1 and CDR2 (germline): SQVTM, ANQGSEA. The CDR3 totals 13 residues. CDR3 DNA sequence: TGCAGCGTTGACGTCAGGGGGGCCGGGGAGCTGTTTTTT. Translated: CSVDVRGAGELFF.

The J gene is TRBJ2-7, the V gene TRBV9; TRBD2 matches at 8 bases. This CDR3 has 15 residues. The J segment lost 0 bases and the V segment lost 0 bases, leaving 2 bases of the junction unmatched. Germline lookup yields CDR1 SGDLS and CDR2 YYNGEE. In nucleotides, the CDR3 is TGTGCCAGCAGCGTAGTCGCGGGGGGCTCCTACGAGCAGTACTTC. Translation gives CASSVVAGGSYEQYF. Together with reference TRBV9 and TRBJ2-7, the CDR3 gives the full variable domain: DSGVTQTPKHLITATGQRVTLRCSPRSGDLSVYWYQQSLDQGLQFLIQYYNGEERAKGNILERFSAQQFPDLHSELNLSSLELGDSALYFCASSVVAGGSYEQYFGPGTRLTVT.

In this sample, this clonotype turned up many times. This chain uses TRBV7-9 with TRBJ2-1, with 10 nucleotides matching TRBD2. The CDR3 is 15 amino acids. CDR1 is SEHNR and CDR2 is FQNEAQ in the germline V gene (reference sequence). V was pared by 5 bases and J by 5 bases, with 6 bases of the junction left unmatched. The CDR3: CASSLWTSGNNEQFF. The CDR3 DNA sequence: TGTGCCAGCAGCCTCTGGACTAGCGGAAACAATGAGCAGTTCTTC.

A few counts support this clonotype. The rearrangement uses TRBV7-6 and TRBJ2-2; TRBD2 aligns across 16 bases. V lost 5 bases to trimming and J lost 5 bases; unmatched junction nucleotides: 8. The CDR3 contains 18 residues. Per the germline V gene, CDR1 is SGHVS and CDR2 is FNYEAQ. The chain's CDR3 is CASSPGTSGGARTGELFF. CDR3 in DNA: TGTGCCAGCAGCCCTGGGACTAGCGGGGGGGCAAGGACCGGGGAGCTGTTTTTT.

This clonotype turned up a few times. This CDR3 is CASSQVWREGQETQYF. The DNA of the CDR3 is TGCGCCAGCAGCCAAGTTTGGCGGGAGGGCCAAGAGACCCAGTACTTC. The chain is built from TRBV4-1 and TRBJ2-5, with 9 nucleotides matching TRBD2. V lost 1 base, J lost 1 base, and 4 bases stayed unmatched. The CDR3 sequence is 16 residues long. CDR1 is MGHRA and CDR2 is YSYEKL in the germline V gene.

V gene TRBV20-1 combines with J gene TRBJ2-6, with D possibly TRBD1 on 5 matching bases. The CDR3 length is 15 residues. Trimming stripped 6 bases from V and 0 bases from J, with 12 bases between. Germline lookup yields CDR1 DFQATT and CDR2 SNEGSKA (reference sequence). The CDR3 spells CSAQGSVSGANVLTF. CDR3 nucleotides: TGCAGTGCCCAGGGTAGTGTCTCTGGGGCCAACGTCCTGACTTTC.

This clonotype came up a few times. V and J are TRBV11-1 and TRBJ2-3; TRBD2 matches 15 bases. Losses at the gene ends were 5 bases for V and 4 bases for J; bases not matched to a gene: 10. CDR1 and CDR2 from the germline V gene are SGHAT and FQDESV (reference sequence). The CDR3 is made up of 18 amino acids. As DNA, the CDR3 is TGTGCCAGCAGCCCAAGGACTAGCGGGGGGGCTGGGGCAGATACGCAGTATTTT. Residues: CASSPRTSGGAGADTQYF.

This sequence joins TRBV7-9 and TRBJ2-3; the match to TRBD2 covers 14 bases. The CDR3 length is 17 residues. Germline CDR1 reads SEHNR; CDR2 reads FQNEAQ (reference sequence). The junction had 7 bases not matched to a gene; V was cut back by 5 bases and J by 3 bases. DNA for the CDR3: TGTGCCAGCAGCCTAAGACGACTAGCGGGGGGGACAGATACGCAGTATTTT. Protein: CASSLRRLAGGTDTQYF. The full variable domain, its missing parts supplied by reference TRBV7-9 and TRBJ2-3, is DTGVSQNPRHKITKRGQNVTFRCDPISEHNRLYWYRQTLGQGPEFLTYFQNEAQLEKSRLLSDRFSAERPKGSFSTLEIQRTEQGDSAMYLCASSLRRLAGGTDTQYFGPGTRLTVL.

This clonotype was detected only a few times. The genes are TRBV7-8 and TRBJ2-7, with no clear D. CDR3 size: 15 residues. The germline V gene has CDR1 SGHVS and CDR2 FQNEAQ. V was clipped by 5 bases and J by 3 bases, with 17 bases between them. The CDR3 protein is CASSPPMTQGYEQYF. In DNA form, the CDR3 reads TGTGCCAGCAGCCCTCCGATGACCCAAGGCTACGAGCAGTACTTC. Full variable domain (remainder filled in from reference TRBV7-8 and TRBJ2-7): GAGVSQSPRYKVAKRGQDVALRCDPISGHVSLFWYQQALGQGPEFLTYFQNEAQLDKSGLPSDRFFAERPEGSVSTLKIQRTQQEDSAVYLCASSPPMTQGYEQYFGPGTRLTVT.

The table lists this clonotype with a few counts. The gene calls are TRBV6-2 or TRBV6-3 and TRBJ2-4; TRBD1 matches at 7 bases. This CDR3 is 13 amino acids long. Germline V CDR1 and CDR2: MNHEY, SVGEGT. Unmatched junction bases numbered 5, after V lost 2 bases and J lost 10 bases. In nucleotides, the CDR3 is TGTGCCAGCAGTTACCCCGGACAGGTGATTCAGTACTTC. Amino acids: CASSYPGQVIQYF.